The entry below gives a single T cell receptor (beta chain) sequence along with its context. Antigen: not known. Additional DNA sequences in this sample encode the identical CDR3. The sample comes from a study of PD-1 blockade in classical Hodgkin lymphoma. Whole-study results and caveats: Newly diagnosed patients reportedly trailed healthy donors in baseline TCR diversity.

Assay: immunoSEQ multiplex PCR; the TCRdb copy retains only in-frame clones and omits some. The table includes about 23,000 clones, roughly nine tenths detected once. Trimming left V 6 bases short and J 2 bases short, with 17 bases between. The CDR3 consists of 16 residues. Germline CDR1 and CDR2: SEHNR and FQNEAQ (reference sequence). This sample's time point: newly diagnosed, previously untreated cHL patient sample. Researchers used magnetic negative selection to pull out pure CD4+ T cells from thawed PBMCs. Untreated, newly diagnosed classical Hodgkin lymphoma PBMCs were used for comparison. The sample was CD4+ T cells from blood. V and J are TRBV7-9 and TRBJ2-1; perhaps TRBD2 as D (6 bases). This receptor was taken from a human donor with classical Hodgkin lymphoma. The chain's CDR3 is CASSGGPGVAYNEQFF. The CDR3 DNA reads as TGTGCCAGCAGTGGGGGTCCGGGGGTAGCCTACAATGAGCAGTTCTTC.